This is a list of T cell receptor beta chains from one sample in a study of blood T cell repertoires in COVID-19. The table came from immunoSEQ multiplex PCR; TCRdb's copy has only in-frame clones and leaves some out. This table holds some 670,000 clones, 80% to 90% found once. Sequences were obtained from peripheral blood. These receptors originate from a woman between 18 and 29 years old with acute or convalescent COVID-19. CDR3s include the opening cysteine and the closing phenylalanine or tryptophan. A D gene is named only where the DNA matches it firmly. Some rows have no size entry. The others give once, few or many, or a class for an expanded clone.

d_call,v_call,j_call,clone_size,cdr3_aa,cdr3_nt
TRBD1,TRBV2,TRBJ2-3,NA,CASIKDRGRTDTQYF,TGTGCCAGCATCAAGGACAGGGGGCGGACAGATACGCAGTATTTT
NA,TRBV2,TRBJ2-5,NA,CASSSRKSQETQYF,TGTGCCAGCAGTAGCAGGAAATCCCAAGAGACCCAGTACTTC
NA,TRBV19,TRBJ2-2,NA,CASRRLWRGNTGELFF,TGTGCCAGTAGAAGGTTGTGGCGGGGGAACACCGGGGAGCTGTTTTTT
TRBD1,TRBV6-6,TRBJ2-7,NA,CASSFPRTGSYEQYF,TGTGCCAGCAGTTTTCCCAGGACAGGGTCCTACGAGCAGTACTTC
TRBD1,TRBV4-2,TRBJ2-1,NA,CASSQDLPRGPRNEQFF,TGTGCCAGCAGCCAAGACCTCCCTAGGGGGCCCCGCAATGAGCAGTTCTTC
NA,TRBV5-1,TRBJ2-1,NA,CASSYGWGENNNEQFF,TGCGCCAGCAGCTATGGATGGGGCGAGAACAACAATGAGCAGTTCTTC
TRBD1,TRBV6-4,TRBJ2-2,few,CASSEGQDGGELFF,TGTGCCAGCAGTGAGGGACAGGATGGCGGGGAGCTGTTTTTT
TRBD1,TRBV30,TRBJ1-3,NA,CAWSEGAGYGNTIYF,TGTGCCTGGAGCGAGGGGGCTGGATACGGAAACACCATATATTTT
NA,TRBV21-1,TRBJ2-7,NA,CASNSTSGGSYEQYF,TGTGCCAGCAACTCGACTTCAGGGGGCTCTTACGAGCAGTACTTC
NA,TRBV4-1,TRBJ1-1,NA,CASSQDNFGDTEAFF,TGCGCCAGCAGCCAAGATAACTTCGGAGACACTGAAGCTTTCTTT
TRBD2,TRBV11-3,TRBJ2-1,NA,CASSPGLAGNNEQFF,TGTGCCAGCAGTCCCGGACTAGCGGGGAACAATGAGCAGTTCTTC
NA,TRBV3-1/TRBV3-2,TRBJ1-2,NA,CASSQGFVRDFGYGYTF,TGTGCCAGCAGCCAAGGGTTCGTCCGGGATTTCGGCTATGGCTACACCTTC
NA,TRBV2,TRBJ2-7,NA,CASSVEGFEQYF,TGTGCCAGCAGTGTAGAGGGTTTCGAGCAGTACTTC
TRBD1,TRBV12-3/TRBV12-4,TRBJ1-1,NA,CASSLARGTEAFF,TGTGCCAGCAGTTTAGCCAGGGGGACTGAAGCTTTCTTT
NA,TRBV19,TRBJ1-2,NA,CASIPDRDRIYGYTF,TGTGCCAGTATTCCCGATAGAGACAGGATCTATGGCTACACCTTC
TRBD1,TRBV5-5,TRBJ1-1,NA,CASSLGGQGDFF,TGTGCCAGCAGCTTGGGGGGACAGGGCGATTTCTTT
TRBD2,TRBV6-2/TRBV6-3,TRBJ2-5,NA,CASSATSGGFIIFQETQYF,TGTGCCAGCAGCGCAACTAGCGGGGGGTTTATAATCTTCCAAGAGACCCAGTACTTC
TRBD1,TRBV5-1,TRBJ1-1,NA,CASSTHRGSSTEAFF,TGCGCCAGCAGCACCCACAGGGGAAGTAGTACTGAAGCTTTCTTT
TRBD1,TRBV5-1,TRBJ1-1,NA,CASSLNRGPLNTEAFF,TGCGCCAGCAGCCTAAACAGGGGGCCATTGAACACTGAAGCTTTCTTT
NA,TRBV5-1,TRBJ1-1,NA,CASGRGTEAFF,TGCGCCAGCGGACGGGGAACTGAAGCTTTCTTT
NA,TRBV27,TRBJ2-3,once,CASSLGALALDTQYF,TGTGCCAGCAGTTTGGGGGCTTTGGCCCTGGATACGCAGTATTTT
TRBD1,TRBV2,TRBJ2-2,once,CASSRDRATGELFF,TGTGCCAGCTCCCGGGACAGGGCTACCGGGGAGCTGTTTTTT
TRBD1,TRBV12-3/TRBV12-4,TRBJ1-2,NA,CASSSGTGIGYTF,TGTGCCAGCAGCTCCGGGACAGGGATCGGCTACACCTTC
TRBD1,TRBV6-4,TRBJ1-4,NA,CASSDEDEDRDEKLFF,TGTGCCAGCAGTGACGAGGATGAGGACAGGGATGAAAAACTGTTTTTT
NA,TRBV2,TRBJ2-7,NA,CASSQLESEYF,TGTGCCAGCAGCCAACTAGAATCCGAGTACTTC
NA,TRBV5-1,TRBJ2-6,NA,CASSLTGSGANVLTF,TGCGCCAGCAGCTTGACGGGCTCTGGGGCCAACGTCCTGACTTTC
NA,TRBV29-1,TRBJ1-3,NA,CSVQDQGNTIYF,TGCAGCGTACAGGATCAGGGAAACACCATATATTTT
NA,TRBV5-1,TRBJ1-2,NA,CASSLAEFYGYTF,TGCGCCAGCAGCTTGGCAGAATTCTATGGCTACACCTTC
TRBD1,TRBV2,TRBJ1-1,NA,CASRTRGPGTEAFF,TGTGCCAGCAGAACCAGGGGGCCCGGCACTGAAGCTTTCTTT
NA,TRBV5-1,TRBJ1-3,NA,CASSSSSGNTIYF,TGCGCCAGCAGCTCTAGCTCTGGAAACACCATATATTTT
TRBD1,TRBV10-3,TRBJ1-2,NA,CAIRDTQGTASIGGYTF,TGTGCCATCAGGGATACACAGGGGACAGCCTCTATCGGGGGCTACACCTTC
NA,TRBV19,TRBJ1-2,NA,CASSMRDSSVRYGYTF,TGTGCCAGTAGTATGAGGGATTCCAGCGTCCGCTATGGCTACACCTTC
NA,TRBV11-3,TRBJ2-5,NA,CASSSRGGETQYF,TGTGCCAGCAGCTCAAGGGGGGGTGAGACCCAGTACTTC
TRBD2,TRBV19,TRBJ2-6,NA,CASRGSRTSGITTGANVLTF,TGTGCCAGTAGGGGCTCGAGGACTAGCGGGATCACTACAGGGGCCAACGTCCTGACTTTC
NA,TRBV6-2/TRBV6-3,TRBJ2-5,NA,CASSSTGSETQYF,TGTGCCAGCAGTTCAACAGGGTCGGAGACCCAGTACTTC
NA,TRBV6-5,TRBJ1-2,NA,CASTRDKNYGYTF,TGTGCCAGCACCCGGGATAAAAACTATGGCTACACCTTC
TRBD1,TRBV6-5,TRBJ2-7,once,CASSPRDRGAYEQYF,TGTGCCAGCAGCCCGAGGGACAGGGGGGCCTACGAGCAGTACTTC
NA,TRBV5-6,TRBJ1-6,few,CASSLKRTLQNSPLHF,TGTGCCAGCAGCTTAAAAAGAACTCTCCAAAATTCACCCCTCCACTTT
TRBD1,TRBV24-1,TRBJ2-2,NA,CATTGQTTTGELFF,TGTGCCACCACGGGACAGACGACCACCGGGGAGCTGTTTTTT